Listed here is a single TCR delta chain. Its target is unknown. TCRdb has a much larger clone's protein, which differs at residue 6 from the translation of this DNA, likely because of a read error; what is shown is the protein translated from the DNA. The data stem from a study of γδ T cells in repeated Plasmodium falciparum infection. TCRdb applied CATT to the multiplex PCR reads for clone calling. Of 70,000 to 95,000 delta-chain clones listed, approximately 1.4% are singletons. The CDR3 spans 18 residues. Trimming at V came to 2 bases and at J to 0 bases, leaving 14 bases not matched to a gene. Germline V CDR1 and CDR2: GEAIGNYY, EKD. Bulk repertoires came from Vgamma9/Vdelta2+ or Vdelta2-negative gammadelta T cells flow-sorted from PBMC. Study findings and constraints: Many TCRgamma sequences overlapped between individuals in stable Vgamma9/Vdelta2+ repertoires.

The receptor was isolated from a pool of human donors (malaria-infected and uninfected, not separated). The genes are TRDV2 and TRDJ1, with 7 bases matching TRDD3. In the absence of a J gene in TCRdb, the DNA was matched to germline to assign it here. Sequencing used gamma-delta T cells from blood. CDR3 DNA sequence: TGTGCCTGTGACATAACACGTACTGGGGTCCCGTACACCGATAAACTCATCTTT. Translating it yields CACDITRTGVPYTDKLIF.